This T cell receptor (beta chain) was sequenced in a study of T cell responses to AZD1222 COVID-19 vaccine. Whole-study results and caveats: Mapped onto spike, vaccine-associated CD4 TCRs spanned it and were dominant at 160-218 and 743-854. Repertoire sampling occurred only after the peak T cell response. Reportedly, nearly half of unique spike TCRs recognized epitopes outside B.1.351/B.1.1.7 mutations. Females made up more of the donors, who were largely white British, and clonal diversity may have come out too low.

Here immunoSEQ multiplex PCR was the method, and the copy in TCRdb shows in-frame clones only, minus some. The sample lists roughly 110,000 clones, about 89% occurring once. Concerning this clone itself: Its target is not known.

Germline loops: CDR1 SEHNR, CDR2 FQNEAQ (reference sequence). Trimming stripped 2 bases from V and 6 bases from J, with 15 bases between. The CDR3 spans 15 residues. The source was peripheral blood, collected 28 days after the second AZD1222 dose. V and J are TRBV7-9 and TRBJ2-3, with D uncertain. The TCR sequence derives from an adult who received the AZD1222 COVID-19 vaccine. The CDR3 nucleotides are TGTGCCAGCAGCTTATTAGGGTCTCATCCGGATACGCAGTATTTT. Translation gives CASSLLGSHPDTQYF.